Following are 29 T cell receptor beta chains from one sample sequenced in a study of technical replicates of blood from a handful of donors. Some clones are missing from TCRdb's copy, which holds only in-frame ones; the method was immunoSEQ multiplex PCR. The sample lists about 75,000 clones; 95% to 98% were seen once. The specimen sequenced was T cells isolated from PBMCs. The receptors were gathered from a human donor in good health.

The CDR3 coding sequence is TGTGCCAGCAGCTTGTACACAGATACGCAGTATTTT. This translates into CASSLYTDTQYF. The rearrangement joins TRBV9 to TRBJ2-3; D gene unclear. V lost 4 bases, J lost 2 bases, and 5 bases lay in between. CDR3 length: 12 amino acids. CDR1 is SGDLS and CDR2 is YYNGEE in the germline V gene.

In DNA, the CDR3 is TGTGCCAGCAGCCTAGCACCAGACGCCCTCACAGATACGCAGTATTTT. It yields the protein CASSLAPDALTDTQYF. The rearrangement links TRBV5-5 to TRBJ2-3; the D gene is possibly TRBD2 (5 bases). The germline CDR1 and CDR2 sequences are SGHKS and YYEKEE (reference sequence). Trimming removed 4 bases from V and 2 bases from J, with 17 bases in between. The CDR3 is made up of 16 amino acids.

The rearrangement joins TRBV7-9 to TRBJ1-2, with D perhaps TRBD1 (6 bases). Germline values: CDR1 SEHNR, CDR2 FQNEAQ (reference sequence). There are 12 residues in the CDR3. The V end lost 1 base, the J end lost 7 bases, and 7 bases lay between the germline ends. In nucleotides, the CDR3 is TGTGCCAGCAGCTTAGGGACAGCTGGCTACACCTTC. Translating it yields CASSLGTAGYTF.

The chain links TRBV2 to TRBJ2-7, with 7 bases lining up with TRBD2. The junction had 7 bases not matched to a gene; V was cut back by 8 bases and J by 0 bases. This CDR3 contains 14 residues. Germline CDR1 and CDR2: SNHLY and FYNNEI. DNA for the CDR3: TGTGCCAGCCTGGGGAGGGCCCACTCCTACGAGCAGTACTTC. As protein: CASLGRAHSYEQYF.

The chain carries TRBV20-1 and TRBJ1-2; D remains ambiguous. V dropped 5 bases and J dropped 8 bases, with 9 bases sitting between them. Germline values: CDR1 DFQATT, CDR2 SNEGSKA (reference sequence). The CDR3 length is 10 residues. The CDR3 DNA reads TGCAGTGCTCCAGTATACGGCTACACCTTC. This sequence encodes CSAPVYGYTF.

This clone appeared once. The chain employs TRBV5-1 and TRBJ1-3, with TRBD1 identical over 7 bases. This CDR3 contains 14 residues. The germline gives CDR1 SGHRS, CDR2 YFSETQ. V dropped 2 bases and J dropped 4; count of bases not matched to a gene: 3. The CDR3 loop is CASSLDRAGNTIYF. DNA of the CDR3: TGCGCCAGCAGCTTAGACAGGGCGGGAAACACCATATATTTT.

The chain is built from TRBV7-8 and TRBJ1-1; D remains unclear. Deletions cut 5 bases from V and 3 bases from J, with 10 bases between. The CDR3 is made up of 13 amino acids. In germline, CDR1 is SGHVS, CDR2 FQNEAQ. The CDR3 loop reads CASSLERDTEAFF. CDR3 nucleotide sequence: TGTGCCAGCAGCCTAGAGAGGGACACTGAAGCTTTCTTT.

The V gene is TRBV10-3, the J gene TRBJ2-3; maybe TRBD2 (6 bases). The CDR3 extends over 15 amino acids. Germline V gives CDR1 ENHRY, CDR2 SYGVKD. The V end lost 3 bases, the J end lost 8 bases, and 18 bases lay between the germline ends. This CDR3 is CAISEGAGRLGTQYF. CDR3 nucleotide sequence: TGTGCCATCAGTGAAGGGGCGGGGAGATTGGGTACGCAGTATTTT.

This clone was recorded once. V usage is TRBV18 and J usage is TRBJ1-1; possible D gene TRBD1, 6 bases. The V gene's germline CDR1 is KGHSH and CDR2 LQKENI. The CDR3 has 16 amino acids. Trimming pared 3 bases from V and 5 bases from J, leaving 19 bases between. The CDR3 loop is CASSPTRSGAKTEAFF. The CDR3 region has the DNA TGTGCCAGCTCACCCACCCGATCAGGGGCGAAGACTGAAGCTTTCTTT.

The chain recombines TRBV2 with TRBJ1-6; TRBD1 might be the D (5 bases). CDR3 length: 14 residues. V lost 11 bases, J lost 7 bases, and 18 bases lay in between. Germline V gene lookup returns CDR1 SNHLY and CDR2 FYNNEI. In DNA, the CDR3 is TGTGCCGGAGGGACGGCACTGAGAAATTCACCCCTCCACTTT. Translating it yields CAGGTALRNSPLHF.

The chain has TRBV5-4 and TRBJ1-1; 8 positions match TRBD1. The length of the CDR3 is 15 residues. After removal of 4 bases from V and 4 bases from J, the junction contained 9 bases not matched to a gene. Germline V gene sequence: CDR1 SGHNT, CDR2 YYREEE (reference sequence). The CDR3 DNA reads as TGTGCCAGCAGCACGTTACAGGGGGAGGGCACTGAAGCTTTCTTT. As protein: CASSTLQGEGTEAFF.

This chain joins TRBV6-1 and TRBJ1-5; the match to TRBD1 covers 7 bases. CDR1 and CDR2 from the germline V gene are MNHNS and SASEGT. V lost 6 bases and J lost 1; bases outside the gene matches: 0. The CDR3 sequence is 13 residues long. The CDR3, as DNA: TGTGCCAGCAGACAGGGGAGCAATCAGCCCCAGCATTTT. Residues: CASRQGSNQPQHF.

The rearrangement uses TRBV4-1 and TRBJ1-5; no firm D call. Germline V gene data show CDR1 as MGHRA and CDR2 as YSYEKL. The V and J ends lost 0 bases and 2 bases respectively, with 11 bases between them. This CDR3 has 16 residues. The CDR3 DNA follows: TGCGCCAGCAGCCAAGATGGCGGGTTGGGCAATCAGCCCCAGCATTTT. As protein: CASSQDGGLGNQPQHF.

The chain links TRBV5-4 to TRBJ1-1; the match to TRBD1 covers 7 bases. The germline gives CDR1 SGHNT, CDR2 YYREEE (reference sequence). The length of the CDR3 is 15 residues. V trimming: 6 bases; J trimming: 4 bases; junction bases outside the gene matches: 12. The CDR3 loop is CASTSGQPGTTEAFF. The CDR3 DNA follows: TGTGCCAGCACCTCGGGACAGCCAGGGACCACTGAAGCTTTCTTT.

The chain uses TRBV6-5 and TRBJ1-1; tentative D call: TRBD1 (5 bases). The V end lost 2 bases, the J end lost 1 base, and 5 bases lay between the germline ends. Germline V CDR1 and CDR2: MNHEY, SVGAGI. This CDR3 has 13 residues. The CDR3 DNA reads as TGTGCCAGCAGTTACGGACAGAACACTGAAGCTTTCTTT. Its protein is CASSYGQNTEAFF.

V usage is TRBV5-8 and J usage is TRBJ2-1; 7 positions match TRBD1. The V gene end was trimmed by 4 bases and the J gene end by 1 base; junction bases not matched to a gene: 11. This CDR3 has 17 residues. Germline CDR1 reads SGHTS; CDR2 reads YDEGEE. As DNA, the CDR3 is TGTGCCAGCAGCGCACCGATAGGACAGGTATCCTACAATGAGCAGTTCTTC. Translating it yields CASSAPIGQVSYNEQFF.

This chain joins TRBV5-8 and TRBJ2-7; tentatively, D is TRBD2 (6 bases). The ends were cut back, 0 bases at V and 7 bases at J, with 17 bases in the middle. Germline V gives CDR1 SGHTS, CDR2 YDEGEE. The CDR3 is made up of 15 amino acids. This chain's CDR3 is CASSLGASALGEQYF. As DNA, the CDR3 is TGTGCCAGCAGCTTGGGGGCTAGCGCCCTCGGGGAGCAGTACTTC.

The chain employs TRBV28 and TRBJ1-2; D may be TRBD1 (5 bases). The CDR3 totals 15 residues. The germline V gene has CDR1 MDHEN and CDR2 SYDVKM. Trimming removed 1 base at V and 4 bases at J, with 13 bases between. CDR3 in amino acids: CASSLFLTEIYGYTF. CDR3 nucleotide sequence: TGTGCCAGCAGTTTATTCCTGACAGAAATCTATGGCTACACCTTC.

The CDR3 spells CASSVGQGVSDTQYF. CDR3 coding DNA: TGTGCCAGCAGTGTGGGACAGGGAGTTTCAGATACGCAGTATTTT. This rearrangement joins TRBV6-5 to TRBJ2-3; TRBD1 aligns across 9 bases. This CDR3 is built from 15 residues. J was trimmed by 4 bases and V by 5 bases; bases with no gene match: 7. Germline CDR1 reads MNHEY; CDR2 reads SVGAGI.

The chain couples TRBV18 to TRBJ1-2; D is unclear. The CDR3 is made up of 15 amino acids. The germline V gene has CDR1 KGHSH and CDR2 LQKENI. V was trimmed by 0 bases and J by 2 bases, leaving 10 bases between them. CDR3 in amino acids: CASSPPSTTNYGYTF. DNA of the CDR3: TGTGCCAGCTCACCACCGAGCACCACGAACTATGGCTACACCTTC.

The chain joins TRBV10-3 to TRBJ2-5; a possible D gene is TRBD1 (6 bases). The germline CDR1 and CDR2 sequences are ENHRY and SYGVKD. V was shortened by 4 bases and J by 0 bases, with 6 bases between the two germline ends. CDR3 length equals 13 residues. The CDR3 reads CAISGDNQETQYF. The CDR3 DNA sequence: TGTGCCATCAGTGGGGACAACCAAGAGACCCAGTACTTC.

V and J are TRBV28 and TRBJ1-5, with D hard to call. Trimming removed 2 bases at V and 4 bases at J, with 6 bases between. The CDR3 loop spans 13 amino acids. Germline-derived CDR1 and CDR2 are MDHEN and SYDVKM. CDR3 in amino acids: CASSLVENQPQHF. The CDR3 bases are TGTGCCAGCAGTTTAGTGGAGAATCAGCCCCAGCATTTT.

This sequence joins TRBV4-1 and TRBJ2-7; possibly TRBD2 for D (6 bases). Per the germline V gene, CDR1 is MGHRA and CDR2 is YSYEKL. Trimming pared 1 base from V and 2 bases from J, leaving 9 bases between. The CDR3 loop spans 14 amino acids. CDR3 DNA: TGCGCCAGCAGCCAAGGGGGCGGGGCCTACGAGCAGTACTTC. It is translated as CASSQGGGAYEQYF.

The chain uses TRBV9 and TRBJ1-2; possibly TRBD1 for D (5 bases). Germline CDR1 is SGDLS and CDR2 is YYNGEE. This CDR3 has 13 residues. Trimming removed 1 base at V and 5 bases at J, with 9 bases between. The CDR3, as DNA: TGTGCCAGCAGCGTATATGGGGGGTATGGCTACACCTTC. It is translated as CASSVYGGYGYTF.

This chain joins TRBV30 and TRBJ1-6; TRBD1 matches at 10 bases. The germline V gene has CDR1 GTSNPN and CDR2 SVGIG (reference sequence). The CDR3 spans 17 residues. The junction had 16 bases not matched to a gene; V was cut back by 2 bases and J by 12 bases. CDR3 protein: CAWSQAHGQGGRGPLHF. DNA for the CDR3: TGTGCCTGGAGTCAAGCCCATGGACAGGGGGGGAGGGGACCCCTCCACTTT.

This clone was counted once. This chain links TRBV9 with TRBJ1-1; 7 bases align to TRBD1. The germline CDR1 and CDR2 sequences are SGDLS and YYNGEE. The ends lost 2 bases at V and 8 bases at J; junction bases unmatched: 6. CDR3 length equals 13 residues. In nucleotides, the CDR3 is TGTGCCAGCAGCGTCGGGACAGCGCAGGAAGCTTTCTTT. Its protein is CASSVGTAQEAFF.

The CDR3 protein is CASSRDRGQGEQYF. The CDR3, as DNA: TGTGCCAGCAGTCGGGACAGGGGGCAAGGCGAGCAGTACTTC. The chain uses TRBV28 and TRBJ2-7; 12 positions match TRBD1. With V trimmed by 5 bases and J by 6 bases, 5 bases remained unmatched. This CDR3 spans 14 amino acids. Germline-derived CDR1 and CDR2 are MDHEN and SYDVKM.

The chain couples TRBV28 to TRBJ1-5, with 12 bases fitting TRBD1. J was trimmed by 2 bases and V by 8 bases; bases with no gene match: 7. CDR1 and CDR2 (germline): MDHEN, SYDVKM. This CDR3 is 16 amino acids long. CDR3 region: CASGYRDRGRNQPQHF. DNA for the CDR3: TGTGCCAGCGGCTACCGGGACAGGGGGCGCAATCAGCCCCAGCATTTT.

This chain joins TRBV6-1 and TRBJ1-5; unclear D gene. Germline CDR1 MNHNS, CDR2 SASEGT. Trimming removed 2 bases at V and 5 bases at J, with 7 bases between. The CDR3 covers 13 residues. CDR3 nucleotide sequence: TGTGCCAGCAGTGAAACAGCCGATCAGCCCCAGCATTTT. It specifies CASSETADQPQHF.